A single sample gave rise to the 31 T cell receptor beta chains below, sequenced in a study of blood T cell repertoires in COVID-19. The protocol was immunoSEQ multiplex PCR, while the TCRdb copy is restricted to in-frame clones and leaves out a portion. Of tens of thousands of clones in the sample, approximately 80% were seen once. The material sequenced was peripheral blood. The source of these receptors is a woman in her sixties with acute or convalescent COVID-19.

This chain joins TRBV11-2 and TRBJ2-5, with TRBD2 identical over 13 bases. CDR3 length equals 17 residues. V was pared by 5 bases and J by 5 bases, with 11 bases of the junction left unmatched. CDR1 is SGHAT and CDR2 is FQNNGV in the germline V gene. CDR3 nucleotides: TGTGCCAGCAGCCCCGGACTAGCGGGGGTAACGGGGGAGACCCAGTACTTC. This gives the protein CASSPGLAGVTGETQYF.

V is TRBV28 and J is TRBJ2-2, with D perhaps TRBD2 (5 bases). Trimming removed 5 bases at V and 5 bases at J, with 12 bases between. Looked up from germline, CDR1 is MDHEN and CDR2 is SYDVKM. The CDR3 has 14 residues. The CDR3 DNA is TGTGCCAGCAGTCCATGGGAGCGTACCGGGGAGCTGTTTTTT. As protein: CASSPWERTGELFF.

The CDR3 region has the DNA TGTGCCAGCTCATCGCCGGGACAGGGAACCACCTACGAGCAGTACTTC. Its translation is CASSSPGQGTTYEQYF. The V call is TRBV18, the J call TRBJ2-7, with 9 bases aligning to TRBD1. The V and J ends lost 5 bases and 2 bases, in that order; junction bases with no gene match: 10. The CDR3 sequence is 16 residues long. Per germline, CDR1 KGHSH and CDR2 LQKENI.

This clone was seen more than once but under ten times. The chain links TRBV30 to TRBJ1-5, with 7 bases that match TRBD1. Germline loops: CDR1 GTSNPN, CDR2 SVGIG (reference sequence). This CDR3 comprises 15 residues. V dropped 3 bases and J dropped 1; count of bases not matched to a gene: 6. CDR3 in amino acids: CAWSPGGSSNQPQHF. CDR3 coding DNA: TGTGCCTGGAGCCCAGGGGGAAGCAGCAATCAGCCCCAGCATTTT.

The chain combines TRBV10-1 with TRBJ1-6, with D unresolved. Per germline, CDR1 WNHNN and CDR2 SYGVQD (reference sequence). This CDR3 region has 14 residues. V dropped 11 bases and J dropped 7 bases, with 18 bases sitting between them. The CDR3: CAWWFTGQNSPLHF. CDR3 sequence (DNA): TGCGCCTGGTGGTTTACTGGGCAGAATTCACCCCTCCACTTT.

J is TRBJ2-3 and V is TRBV5-4; 7 bases are shared with TRBD2. The CDR3 runs 15 residues. Germline CDR1 reads SGHNT; CDR2 reads YYREEE (reference sequence). V gave up 0 bases and J gave up 0 bases; unmatched junction bases: 1. The CDR3 DNA follows: TGTGCCAGCAGCTTGGCGCGGGGGAGCACAGATACGCAGTATTTT. Amino acid sequence: CASSLARGSTDTQYF. Drawing the rest from reference TRBV5-4 and TRBJ2-3, the complete variable domain is ETGVTQSPTHLIKTRGQQVTLRCSSQSGHNTVSWYQQALGQGPQFIFQYYREEENGRGNFPPRFSGLQFPNYSSELNVNALELDDSALYLCASSLARGSTDTQYFGPGTRLTVL.

This clone appeared once. The genes are TRBV6-5 and TRBJ2-6; D is possibly TRBD2 (5 bases). In germline, CDR1 is MNHEY, CDR2 SVGAGI. The CDR3 covers 14 residues. Between the trimmed V and J ends, which lost 4 bases and 2 bases, there was a span of 6 bases. CDR3 DNA: TGTGCCAGCAGTTGGAGGACTGGGGCCAACGTCCTGACTTTC. Translated: CASSWRTGANVLTF.

The count of this clone is one. V and J are TRBV15 and TRBJ1-4, with no clear D. CDR1 is LNHNV and CDR2 is YYDKDF in the germline V gene (reference sequence). Trimming took 5 bases from V and 0 from J, leaving 10 bases between them. CDR3 length equals 15 residues. This CDR3 reads CATSVSPPTNEKLFF. The CDR3 DNA follows: TGTGCCACCAGCGTCTCCCCCCCAACTAATGAAAAACTGTTTTTT.

This clone was detected only a few times. The rearrangement links TRBV19 to TRBJ1-5; the D is unclear. The CDR3 contains 16 residues. V lost 1 base and J 0 bases, leaving 10 bases between the germline ends. Germline CDR1 and CDR2: LNHDA and SQIVND (reference sequence). The CDR3 nucleotides read TGTGCCAGTAGTATAGGGCAGACATATAGCAATCAGCCCCAGCATTTT. This sequence encodes CASSIGQTYSNQPQHF.

The V call is TRBV6-6, the J call TRBJ1-5; TRBD1 agrees at 12 bases. Germline assignment: CDR1 MNHNY and CDR2 SVGAGI (reference sequence). The V and J ends lost 8 bases and 9 bases, in that order; junction bases with no gene match: 11. The CDR3 spans 15 residues. CDR3 sequence reads: CASSRGQGALRPQHF. CDR3 DNA: TGTGCCAGCTCCAGGGGACAGGGGGCTCTTCGGCCCCAGCATTTT.

The chain combines TRBV5-1 with TRBJ1-6; D unresolved. Deletions cut 0 bases from V and 9 bases from J, with 10 bases between. Germline V gene sequence: CDR1 SGHRS, CDR2 YFSETQ. The CDR3 totals 14 residues. CDR3 protein: CASSLEPTGSPLHF. CDR3 sequence (DNA): TGCGCCAGCAGCTTGGAACCGACTGGTTCACCCCTCCACTTT.

CDR3 amino acids: CASSLGGSGATDTQYF. The CDR3 DNA reads as TGCGCCAGCAGCTTGGGAGGTAGCGGGGCCACAGATACGCAGTATTTT. V is TRBV5-1 and J is TRBJ2-3, with 8 positions matching TRBD2. J lost 2 bases, V lost 0 bases, and 5 bases had no gene match. Looked up from germline, CDR1 is SGHRS and CDR2 is YFSETQ. The CDR3 is 16 amino acids. The variable domain in full, with the rest retrieved from reference TRBV5-1 and TRBJ2-3, is KAGVTQTPRYLIKTRGQQVTLSCSPISGHRSVSWYQQTPGQGLQFLFEYFSETQRNKGNFPGRFSGRQFSNSRSEMNVSTLELGDSALYLCASSLGGSGATDTQYFGPGTRLTVL.

Only one count was recorded for this clone. V usage is TRBV6-5 and J usage is TRBJ2-5, with D possibly being TRBD1 (5 bases). The CDR3 totals 15 residues. Germline values: CDR1 MNHEY, CDR2 SVGAGI. V gave up 0 bases and J gave up 3 bases, with 11 bases separating them. The CDR3 DNA reads TGTGCCAGCAGTTACTCGAGTTGGGGCAAAGAGACCCAGTACTTC. It translates to CASSYSSWGKETQYF.

CDR3 sequence reads: CASSLNHGDSYNEQFF. As DNA, the CDR3 is TGCGCCAGCAGCTTGAACCACGGGGACTCCTACAATGAGCAGTTCTTC. This sequence joins TRBV5-1 and TRBJ2-1, with D possibly being TRBD2 (5 bases). V lost 1 base and J lost 0, with 11 bases in between. Germline V gene sequence: CDR1 SGHRS, CDR2 YFSETQ. The CDR3 is 16 residues long.

This chain uses TRBV14 with TRBJ2-5; D uncertain. Trimming took 0 bases from V and 7 from J, leaving 15 bases between them. This CDR3 has 15 residues. Germline CDR1 reads SGHDN; CDR2 reads FVKESK. DNA for the CDR3: TGTGCCAGCAGCCAAGAGTGGCAGTTGGCAGGGACCCAGTACTTC. It encodes CASSQEWQLAGTQYF.

This clone is a singleton in its sample. The chain uses TRBV7-2 and TRBJ1-5; 10 bases align to TRBD1. The junction had 9 bases not matched to a gene; V was cut back by 6 bases and J by 7 bases. The CDR3 is made up of 15 amino acids. Germline CDR1 SGHTA, CDR2 FQGNSA. CDR3 coding DNA: TGTGCCAGCAGGTCGACAGGGGGCGTCGGGCAGCCCCAGCATTTT. Translation: CASRSTGGVGQPQHF. Using reference TRBV7-2 and TRBJ1-5 for the parts outside the CDR3, the full variable domain is GAGVSQSPSNKVTEKGKDVELRCDPISGHTALYWYRQSLGQGLEFLIYFQGNSAPDKSGLPSDRFSAERTGGSVSTLTIQRTQQEDSAVYLCASRSTGGVGQPQHFGDGTRLSIL.

This sequence joins TRBV11-2 and TRBJ2-1; D might be TRBD2 (5 bases). The CDR3 spans 14 residues. Germline-derived CDR1 and CDR2 are SGHAT and FQNNGV. Trimming removed 4 bases at V and 7 bases at J, with 14 bases between. This CDR3 reads CASSSLRERNEQFF. As DNA, the CDR3 is TGTGCCAGCAGCTCCCTGAGGGAGAGGAATGAGCAGTTCTTC.

This clone was seen just once. The chain joins TRBV10-3 to TRBJ2-3; 8 bases line up with TRBD2. The V and J ends lost 6 bases and 0 bases, in that order; junction bases with no gene match: 5. Germline CDR1 and CDR2: ENHRY and SYGVKD. The length of the CDR3 is 15 residues. DNA for the CDR3: TGTGCCATCAGACCTCCTAGCGGGAGCACAGATACGCAGTATTTT. It codes for CAIRPPSGSTDTQYF.

The chain recombines TRBV7-8 with TRBJ1-1; D is uncertain. The CDR3 is 15 residues long. V was pared by 1 base and J by 0 bases, with 9 bases between. CDR1 and CDR2 from the germline V gene are SGHVS and FQNEAQ. In nucleotides, the CDR3 is TGTGCCAGCAGCTTAGTTGGGGAGCTGAACACTGAAGCTTTCTTT. Translating it yields CASSLVGELNTEAFF. Supplemented by reference TRBV7-8 and TRBJ1-1, the full variable domain reads GAGVSQSPRYKVAKRGQDVALRCDPISGHVSLFWYQQALGQGPEFLTYFQNEAQLDKSGLPSDRFFAERPEGSVSTLKIQRTQQEDSAVYLCASSLVGELNTEAFFGQGTRLTVV.

In its sample, this clone was seen once. V usage is TRBV5-4 and J usage is TRBJ2-1; 7 nucleotides agree with TRBD1. This CDR3 contains 15 residues. Losses at the gene ends were 5 bases for V and 0 bases for J; bases not matched to a gene: 5. The V gene's germline CDR1 is SGHNT and CDR2 YYREEE (reference sequence). The CDR3 bases are TGTGCCAGCAGATCCAGGGGGAGCTCCTACAATGAGCAGTTCTTC. Its translation is CASRSRGSSYNEQFF.

The chain is built from TRBV7-9 and TRBJ2-4; TRBD1 matches at 9 bases. The CDR3 extends over 14 amino acids. Germline lookup yields CDR1 SEHNR and CDR2 FQNEAQ (reference sequence). V was pared by 4 bases and J by 3 bases, with 1 base of the junction left unmatched. The CDR3 reads CASSSTGGKNIQYF. For the CDR3, the DNA is TGTGCCAGCAGCTCGACAGGGGGCAAAAACATTCAGTACTTC. The variable domain in full, completed from reference TRBV7-9 and TRBJ2-4, reads DTGVSQNPRHKITKRGQNVTFRCDPISEHNRLYWYRQTLGQGPEFLTYFQNEAQLEKSRLLSDRFSAERPKGSFSTLEIQRTEQGDSAMYLCASSSTGGKNIQYFGAGTRLSVL.

This clone occurred a few times. The chain employs TRBV5-4 and TRBJ1-6; no reliable D call. Germline CDR1 reads SGHNT; CDR2 reads YYREEE (reference sequence). The CDR3 contains 15 residues. Trimming took 1 base from V and 7 from J, leaving 12 bases between them. CDR3 residues: CASSLYGEMNSPLHF. The CDR3 DNA is TGTGCCAGCAGCTTGTACGGGGAGATGAATTCACCCCTCCACTTT.

This rearrangement joins TRBV5-6 to TRBJ1-3, with D possibly being TRBD1 (5 bases). Trimming took off 2 bases at V and 1 base at J, with 10 bases between the two ends. Germline lookup yields CDR1 SGHDT and CDR2 YYEEEE. The CDR3 has 15 amino acids. The CDR3 sequence: CASSLRTISGNTIYF. The CDR3 coding sequence is TGTGCCAGCAGCTTAAGGACAATATCTGGAAACACCATATATTTT.

The rearrangement links TRBV28 to TRBJ1-1, with a possible D match to TRBD1 (5 bases). The CDR3 covers 14 residues. Per the germline V gene, CDR1 is MDHEN and CDR2 is SYDVKM. V lost 6 bases, J lost 2 bases, and 13 bases lay in between. The CDR3 DNA sequence: TGTGCCAGCAGCCGTACAGGACCTAACACTGAAGCTTTCTTT. It translates to CASSRTGPNTEAFF.

The chain combines TRBV27 with TRBJ1-2; 8 bases line up with TRBD1. The germline V gene encodes CDR1 MNHEY and CDR2 SMNVEV (reference sequence). This CDR3 has 16 amino acids. The V segment lost 6 bases and the J segment 3 bases; nucleotides outside the gene matches: 12. The CDR3 reads CASSSLSGTGYYGYTF. DNA for the CDR3: TGTGCCAGCAGCAGCCTCTCCGGGACAGGCTACTATGGCTACACCTTC.

The rearrangement joins TRBV5-1 to TRBJ2-1; TRBD2 matches 9 bases. The CDR3 length is 14 residues. CDR1 is SGHRS, CDR2 YFSETQ, per germline. The junction had 5 bases not matched to a gene; V was cut back by 4 bases and J by 6 bases. This CDR3 reads CASSGGGAPNEQFF. CDR3 in DNA: TGCGCCAGCAGCGGCGGGGGGGCCCCCAATGAGCAGTTCTTC.

This chain links TRBV6-5 with TRBJ1-1, with TRBD1 as a possible D gene (6 bases). The CDR3 has 10 residues. Per germline, CDR1 MNHEY and CDR2 SVGAGI. Trimming took off 8 bases at V and 7 bases at J, with 8 bases between the two ends. The CDR3 sequence is CASLQGEAFF. The CDR3 nucleotides read TGTGCCAGCTTACAGGGTGAAGCTTTCTTT.

The rearrangement links TRBV6-5 to TRBJ2-7, with 7 positions matching TRBD1. Germline CDR1 MNHEY, CDR2 SVGAGI. Germline trimming cut 6 bases from V and 6 bases from J; bases unmatched to any gene: 11. This CDR3 has 14 residues. CDR3 sequence: CASSRRGGEGEQYF. CDR3 nucleotides: TGTGCCAGCAGCCGAAGAGGGGGCGAGGGCGAGCAGTACTTC.

V and J are TRBV7-9 and TRBJ1-2; 7 bases match TRBD1. V was clipped by 2 bases and J by 2 bases; unmatched bases: 8. This CDR3 spans 16 amino acids. Germline V gives CDR1 SEHNR, CDR2 FQNEAQ (reference sequence). CDR3 nucleotides: TGTGCCAGCAGCTTACAGACAGGGCCTATAAACTATGGCTACACCTTC. As protein: CASSLQTGPINYGYTF.

This clone was seen a handful of times. The rearrangement uses TRBV6-5 and TRBJ1-6; 7 bases line up with TRBD1. CDR3 length: 15 residues. CDR1 and CDR2 (germline): MNHEY, SVGAGI. V shed 6 bases, J shed 6 bases, and the junction held 8 bases outside the gene matches. CDR3 loop: CASSLGGQFNSPLHF. For the CDR3, the DNA is TGTGCCAGCAGCCTAGGGGGCCAGTTTAATTCACCCCTCCACTTT.

The gene calls are TRBV9 and TRBJ2-2; D remains ambiguous. Germline V gives CDR1 SGDLS, CDR2 YYNGEE. The CDR3 covers 12 residues. The V gene lost 0 bases and the J gene lost 7 bases, with 4 bases spanning the gap. The CDR3 region is CASSVGSGELFF. DNA of the CDR3: TGTGCCAGCAGCGTAGGTAGCGGGGAGCTGTTTTTT.